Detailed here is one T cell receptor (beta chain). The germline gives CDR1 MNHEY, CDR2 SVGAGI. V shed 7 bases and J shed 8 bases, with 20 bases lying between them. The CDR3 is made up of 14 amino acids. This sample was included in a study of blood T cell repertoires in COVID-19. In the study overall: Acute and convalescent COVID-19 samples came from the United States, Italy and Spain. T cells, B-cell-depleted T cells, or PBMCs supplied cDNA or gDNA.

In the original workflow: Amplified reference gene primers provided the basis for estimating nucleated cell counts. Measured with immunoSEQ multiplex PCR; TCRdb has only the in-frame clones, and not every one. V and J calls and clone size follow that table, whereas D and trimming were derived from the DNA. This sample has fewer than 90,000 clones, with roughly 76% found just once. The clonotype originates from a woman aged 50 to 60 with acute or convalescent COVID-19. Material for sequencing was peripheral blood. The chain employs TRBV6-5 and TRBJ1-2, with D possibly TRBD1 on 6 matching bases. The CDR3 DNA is TGTGCCAGCACCTTCGAGGGGGGGGGTAGCGGCTACACCTTC. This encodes CASTFEGGGSGYTF.